The clone carrying this TCR beta chain is a singleton in its sample. Its matching antigen is unknown. The data were obtained in a study of long-term antiretroviral therapy in people with HIV. Study-wide results and limits: All time points showed a repertoire dominated by clones expanded before ART. Against controls, HIV repertoires showed narrower ranges of CDR3 length.

HIV-positive participants were all treated in the United States. The V and J ends lost 4 bases and 2 bases respectively, with 8 bases between them. CDR3 length: 13 amino acids. Germline V lookup: CDR1 SGHAT, CDR2 FQNNGV. Survey-level immunoSEQ v3.0 assays were run. Method: immunoSEQ multiplex PCR; TCRdb's copy keeps in-frame clones and lacks some. The sample comprises fewer than 35,000 clones, about 83% of which are singletons, and 6.5% to 9.5% rests with the top ten. The specimen was unsorted PBMCs, collected 0.4 years before starting antiretroviral therapy. The chain recombines TRBV11-2 with TRBJ2-5, with D perhaps TRBD2 (6 bases). The receptor was derived from a man aged 18 to 30 with HIV. The CDR3 region is CASSSGTQETQYF. DNA of the CDR3: TGTGCCAGCAGCTCGGGGACTCAAGAGACCCAGTACTTC.